This TCR beta chain was retrieved from a study of CD8 T cells in Susac syndrome. Regarding the study as a whole: TEMRA cells and active patients showed peak Susac CD8+ clonal expansion. Susac-specific public clones numbered about 15 in total CD8+ repertoires (and a few in CD8+ TEMRA repertoires).

This clonotype was detected only a few times. Antigen specificity is unknown. A quantity of roughly 0.5 to 1 ug RNA underwent reverse transcription using random hexamers. TCRdb reanalysed the immunoSEQ multiplex PCR reads using MiXCR and keeps one entry per CDR3 protein. The data show about 83,000 distinct CDR3 sequences, approximately 96% seen once. The CDR3 spans 14 residues. CDR1 and CDR2 from the germline V gene are SGHTA and FQGTGA. With 5 bases removed from V and 1 base from J, the gap between germline ends came to 10 bases. This receptor was obtained from a human donor with Susac syndrome. Input material: CD8+ T cells from PBMCs. The chain is built from TRBV7-3 and TRBJ2-3; no reliable D call. CDR3 residues: CASSPASGTDTQYF. The CDR3 nucleotides are TGTGCCAGCAGCCCGGCCTCGGGCACAGATACGCAGTATTTT. The whole variable domain, filled in from reference TRBV7-3 and TRBJ2-3, reads GAGVSQTPSNKVTEKGKYVELRCDPISGHTALYWYRQSLGQGPEFLIYFQGTGAADDSGLPNDRFFAVRPEGSVSTLKIQRTERGDSAVYLCASSPASGTDTQYFGPGTRLTVL.